The present T cell receptor beta chain was sequenced within a study of shared clonotypes between healthy human individuals. The CDR3 loop spans 15 amino acids. V was clipped by 0 bases and J by 3 bases, with 8 bases between them. Germline CDR1 is LNHNV and CDR2 is YYDKDF (reference sequence). Study observations and caveats: The small donor group covered limited genetic and exposure diversity.

The table came from immunoSEQ multiplex PCR; TCRdb's copy has only in-frame clones and leaves some out. The sample consists of 2 million to 3 million clones, roughly 93% of them appearing once. Note on this clone: Its antigen is unknown.

Sequencing input: naive CD4+ T cells from PBMCs. The subset denotes: CD45RA+ positively selected. The V gene is TRBV15, the J gene TRBJ1-4; a weak D match, TRBD1 (5 bases). The TCR originated in a man between 18 and 35 years old in good health. Some clones in this sample may be carry-over from other donors' samples. CDR3 protein: CATSRDQGPNEKLFF. CDR3 DNA: TGTGCCACCAGCAGAGATCAGGGCCCTAATGAAAAACTGTTTTTT.